This TCR beta chain originates from a study of blood T cell repertoires in COVID-19. Study-level background: Samples representing acute and convalescent COVID-19 were sourced from the United States, Italy and Spain. Sources were T cells, B-cell-depleted T cells, or PBMCs; the material itself was cDNA or gDNA.

Original methodology: Amplified reference gene primers provided the basis for estimating nucleated cell counts. Here immunoSEQ multiplex PCR was the method, and the copy in TCRdb shows in-frame clones only, minus some. Clone size and V and J calls were adopted from that table, with D and trimming inferred from the DNA. The sample records over 200,000 clones, roughly 90% being singletons. The TCR sequence derives from a woman aged 40 to 55 with acute or convalescent COVID-19. The sequencing sample was made of peripheral blood.

CDR3: CASGLEGAGGYTF. The CDR3 DNA sequence: TGTGCTAGTGGTTTAGAGGGGGCTGGGGGCTACACCTTC. The chain links TRBV12-5 to TRBJ1-2; TRBD1 aligns across 7 bases. Germline trimming cut 3 bases from V and 8 bases from J; bases unmatched to any gene: 6. Per the germline V gene, CDR1 is LGHNT and CDR2 is FRNRAP. The CDR3 runs 13 residues.